Following are 9 T cell receptor beta chains from one sample sequenced in a study of T cell responses to AZD1222 COVID-19 vaccine. Assay: immunoSEQ multiplex PCR; the TCRdb copy retains only in-frame clones and omits some. Among approximately 100,000 clones listed, about 85% were seen once. This specimen consisted of peripheral blood, obtained 28 days after the second AZD1222 dose. Receptor source: an adult who received the AZD1222 COVID-19 vaccine.

This chain joins TRBV9 and TRBJ2-4, with TRBD2 matching over 8 bases. Looked up from germline, CDR1 is SGDLS and CDR2 is YYNGEE. The CDR3 loop spans 14 amino acids. J lost 5 bases, V lost 4 bases, and 5 bases had no gene match. The DNA of the CDR3 is TGTGCCAGCAGCCCTACTAGCGGACAAAACATTCAGTACTTC. It translates to CASSPTSGQNIQYF.

The J gene is TRBJ2-3, the V gene TRBV18, with 9 bases aligning to TRBD1. V lost 0 bases to trimming and J lost 0 bases; unmatched junction nucleotides: 7. The CDR3 loop spans 18 amino acids. In germline, CDR1 is KGHSH, CDR2 LQKENI. The CDR3: CASSPPGQGRSSTDTQYF. In nucleotides, the CDR3 is TGTGCCAGCTCACCACCGGGACAGGGACGATCTAGCACAGATACGCAGTATTTT. The whole variable domain, filled in from reference TRBV18 and TRBJ2-3, reads NAGVMQNPRHLVRRRGQEARLRCSPMKGHSHVYWYRQLPEEGLKFMVYLQKENIIDESGMPKERFSAEFPKEGPSILRIQQVVRGDSAAYFCASSPPGQGRSSTDTQYFGPGTRLTVL.

This rearrangement joins TRBV9 to TRBJ2-1, with D unresolved. The V gene's germline CDR1 is SGDLS and CDR2 YYNGEE. V lost 4 bases, J lost 2 bases, and 10 bases lay in between. The CDR3 loop spans 14 amino acids. The CDR3 region is CASSQDGAYNEQFF. The CDR3 nucleotides are TGTGCCAGCAGCCAGGACGGAGCCTACAATGAGCAGTTCTTC.

The chain carries TRBV19 and TRBJ2-7; 9 bases agree with TRBD1. The germline V gene has CDR1 LNHDA and CDR2 SQIVND (reference sequence). The CDR3 length is 18 residues. The V segment lost 3 bases and the J segment 1 base; nucleotides outside the gene matches: 13. The DNA of the CDR3 is TGTGCCAGTAGTATCAAAACAGGGGGCGGGACAAGATCCTACGAGCAGTACTTC. Translating gives CASSIKTGGGTRSYEQYF.

V usage is TRBV29-1 and J usage is TRBJ2-7, with 8 positions matching TRBD2. There are 13 residues in the CDR3. Germline assignment: CDR1 SQVTM and CDR2 ANQGSEA. Losses at the gene ends were 4 bases for V and 3 bases for J; bases not matched to a gene: 5. The DNA of the CDR3 is TGCAGCGTTGCCAGCGGGAGAGTCTACGAGCAGTACTTC. This translates into CSVASGRVYEQYF.

The rearrangement joins TRBV4-3 to TRBJ1-1; TRBD1 matches 7 bases. CDR3 length equals 17 residues. The germline gives CDR1 LGHNA, CDR2 YSLEER. The junction had 7 bases not matched to a gene; V was cut back by 0 bases and J by 0 bases. This CDR3 reads CASSQDLDRALNTEAFF. The DNA for the CDR3 is TGCGCCAGCAGCCAAGATCTAGACAGGGCCTTGAACACTGAAGCTTTCTTT.

The chain combines TRBV2 with TRBJ2-1; 7 bases align to TRBD2. This CDR3 region has 14 residues. The ends lost 6 bases at V and 2 bases at J; junction bases unmatched: 4. From germline, CDR1 is SNHLY and CDR2 FYNNEI. In DNA, the CDR3 is TGTGCCAGCAGCCAGACTAGCCCCTACAATGAGCAGTTCTTC. It codes for CASSQTSPYNEQFF.

The chain joins TRBV6-4 to TRBJ2-1; TRBD2 matches at 7 bases. The CDR3 extends over 14 amino acids. V lost 9 bases and J lost 4; bases outside the gene matches: 9. Germline V CDR1 and CDR2: MRHNA, SNTAGT. The CDR3 DNA reads TGTGCCAGGTGGGCTAGCGGAGATTACAATGAGCAGTTCTTC. It translates to CARWASGDYNEQFF.

The chain couples TRBV11-2 to TRBJ2-5; 8 positions agree with TRBD2. The CDR3 is made up of 16 amino acids. V trimming: 1 base; J trimming: 0 bases; junction bases outside the gene matches: 4. Germline V gene lookup returns CDR1 SGHAT and CDR2 FQNNGV. CDR3 DNA: TGTGCCAGCAGCTTAGCGGGAGGGGGGTACCAAGAGACCCAGTACTTC. Translation gives CASSLAGGGYQETQYF.